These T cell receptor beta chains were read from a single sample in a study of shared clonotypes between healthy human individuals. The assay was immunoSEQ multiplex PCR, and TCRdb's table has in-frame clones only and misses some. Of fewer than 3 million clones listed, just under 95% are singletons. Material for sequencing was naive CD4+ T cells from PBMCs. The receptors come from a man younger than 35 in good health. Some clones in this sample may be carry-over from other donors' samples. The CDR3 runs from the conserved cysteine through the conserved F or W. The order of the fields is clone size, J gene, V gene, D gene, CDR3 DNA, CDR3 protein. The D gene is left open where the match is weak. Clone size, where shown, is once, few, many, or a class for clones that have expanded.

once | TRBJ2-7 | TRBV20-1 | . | TGCAGTGCTGAGCGCAGGGGCGAGCAGTACTTC | CSAERRGEQYF
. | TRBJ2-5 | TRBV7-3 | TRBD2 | TGTGCCAGCAGCTTTTCTAGCGGGAGGGCCGCGGTGGAGACCCAGTACTTC | CASSFSSGRAAVETQYF
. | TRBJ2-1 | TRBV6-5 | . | TGTGCCAGCAGTTACTCTCCCAGTCAGGTCGATGAGCAGTTCTTC | CASSYSPSQVDEQFF
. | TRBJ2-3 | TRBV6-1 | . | TGTGCCAGCAGGCCTGTTCGGGGGTCAGATACGCAGTATTTT | CASRPVRGSDTQYF
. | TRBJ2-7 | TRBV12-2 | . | TGTGCAAGTCGCATTGGACAGGGCCGGGGGCCCTACGAGCAGTACTTC | CASRIGQGRGPYEQYF
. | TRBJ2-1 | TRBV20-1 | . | TGCAGTGCTACCTTTTACAATGAGCAGTTCTTC | CSATFYNEQFF
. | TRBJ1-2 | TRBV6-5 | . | TGTGCCAGCAGTTACAGGGTTGACTATGGCTACACCTTC | CASSYRVDYGYTF
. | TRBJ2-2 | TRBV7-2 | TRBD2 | TGTGCCAGCAGCTTAGCACTAGCGGGAGTGGCCGGGGAGCTGTTTTTT | CASSLALAGVAGELFF
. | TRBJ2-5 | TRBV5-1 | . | TGCGCCAGCAGCTTGGGAGATCAGGGTTCAGAGACCCAGTACTTC | CASSLGDQGSETQYF
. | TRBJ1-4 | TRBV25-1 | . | TGTGCCAGCGGAATTCTAGGGGGGGAAATCGATGAAAAACTGTTTTTT | CASGILGGEIDEKLFF
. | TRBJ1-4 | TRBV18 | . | TGTGCCAGCTCGGGGACGGGTACTAATGAAAAACTGTTTTTT | CASSGTGTNEKLFF
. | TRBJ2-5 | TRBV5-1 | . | TGCGCCAGCAGCGTGAGCCCCCAAGAGACCCAGTACTTC | CASSVSPQETQYF
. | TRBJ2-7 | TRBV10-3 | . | TGTGCCATCAGTGAGTCGACGGGACAAGTAACCTACGAGCAGTACTTC | CAISESTGQVTYEQYF
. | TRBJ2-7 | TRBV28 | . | TGTGCCAGCATAGGTGGGAACAGGGACTACGAGCAGTACTTC | CASIGGNRDYEQYF
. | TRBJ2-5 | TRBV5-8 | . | TGTGCCAGCAGCTTGGGGATAGCAATTCTGCAGGAGACCCAGTACTTC | CASSLGIAILQETQYF